This T cell receptor (beta chain) was recorded in a study of T-cell memory formation after mild COVID-19. TCRdb reprocessed the 5' RACE reads with MiXCR, giving one entry per CDR3 protein. Here the sample spans roughly 120,000 distinct CDR3 sequences, about 17% being singletons. Study conclusions and caveats: The main location of contracting CD4+ clones was CM and EM, and that of contracting CD8+ clones was EMRA.

The CDR3 spans 13 residues. Germline V CDR1 and CDR2: MNHEY, SMNVEV (reference sequence). The V end lost 8 bases, the J end lost 5 bases, and 15 bases lay between the germline ends. This clonotype came up a few times. Antigen unknown. The source is an adult woman who had mild COVID-19 (a few samples of this study predate the infection). Cell type and time point are not known. The sequenced sample was PBMCs or a T cell subset sorted from them (not recorded which). The chain couples TRBV27 to TRBJ2-5; the D is unclear. The CDR3 nucleotides read TGTGCCAGCTCTCAACTGGGTCCCGAGACCCAGTACTTC. It translates to CASSQLGPETQYF.